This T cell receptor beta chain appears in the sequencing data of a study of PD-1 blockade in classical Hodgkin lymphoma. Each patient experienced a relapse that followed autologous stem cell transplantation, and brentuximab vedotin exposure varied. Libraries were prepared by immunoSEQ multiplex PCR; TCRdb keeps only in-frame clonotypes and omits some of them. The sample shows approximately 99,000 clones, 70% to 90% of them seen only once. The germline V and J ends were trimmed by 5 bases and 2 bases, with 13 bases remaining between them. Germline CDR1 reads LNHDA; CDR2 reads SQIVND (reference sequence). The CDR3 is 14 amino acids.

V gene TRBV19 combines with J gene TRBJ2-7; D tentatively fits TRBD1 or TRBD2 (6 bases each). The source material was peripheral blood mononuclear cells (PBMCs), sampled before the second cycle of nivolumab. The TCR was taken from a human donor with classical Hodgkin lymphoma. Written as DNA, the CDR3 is TGTGCCAGTAGTCCCACGGGGGCTACCTACGAGCAGTACTTC. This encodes CASSPTGATYEQYF.